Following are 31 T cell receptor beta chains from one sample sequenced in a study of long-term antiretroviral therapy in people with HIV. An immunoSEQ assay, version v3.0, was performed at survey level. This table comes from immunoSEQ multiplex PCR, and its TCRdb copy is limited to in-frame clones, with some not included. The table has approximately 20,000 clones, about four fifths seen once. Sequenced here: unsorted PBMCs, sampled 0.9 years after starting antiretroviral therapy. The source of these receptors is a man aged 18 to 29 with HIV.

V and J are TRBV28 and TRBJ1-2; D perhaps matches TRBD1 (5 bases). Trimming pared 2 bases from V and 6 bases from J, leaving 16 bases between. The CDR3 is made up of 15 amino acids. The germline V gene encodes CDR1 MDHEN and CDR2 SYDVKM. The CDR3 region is CASSLGSGTGDGYTF. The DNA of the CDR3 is TGTGCCAGCAGTTTAGGGTCAGGGACTGGAGATGGCTACACCTTC.

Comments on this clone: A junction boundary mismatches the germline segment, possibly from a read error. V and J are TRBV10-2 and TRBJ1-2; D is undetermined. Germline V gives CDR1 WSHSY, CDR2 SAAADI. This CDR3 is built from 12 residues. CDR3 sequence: CASSESGLLGRF. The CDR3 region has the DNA TGCGCCAGCAGTGAGTCGGGTCTGCTTGGTAGGTTC.

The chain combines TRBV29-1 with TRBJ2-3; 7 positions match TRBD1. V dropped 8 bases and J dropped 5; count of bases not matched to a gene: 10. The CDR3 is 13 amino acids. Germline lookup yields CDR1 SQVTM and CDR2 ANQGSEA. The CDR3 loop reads CSTDEGAVDTQYF. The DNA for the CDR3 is TGCAGCACGGATGAGGGGGCGGTAGATACGCAGTATTTT.

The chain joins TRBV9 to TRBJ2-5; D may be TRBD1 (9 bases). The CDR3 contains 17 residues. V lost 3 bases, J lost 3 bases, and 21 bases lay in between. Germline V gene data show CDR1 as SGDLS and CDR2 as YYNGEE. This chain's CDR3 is CASSARGGTGGEETQYF. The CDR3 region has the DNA TGTGCCAGCAGCGCCCGGGGGGGCACAGGGGGCGAAGAGACCCAGTACTTC. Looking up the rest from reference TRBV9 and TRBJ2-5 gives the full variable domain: DSGVTQTPKHLITATGQRVTLRCSPRSGDLSVYWYQQSLDQGLQFLIQYYNGEERAKGNILERFSAQQFPDLHSELNLSSLELGDSALYFCASSARGGTGGEETQYFGPGTRLLVL.

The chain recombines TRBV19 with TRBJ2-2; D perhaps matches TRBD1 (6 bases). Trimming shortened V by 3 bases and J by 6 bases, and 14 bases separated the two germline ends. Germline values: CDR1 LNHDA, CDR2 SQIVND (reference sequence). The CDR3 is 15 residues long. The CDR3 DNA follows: TGTGCCAGTAGTATTTGGACAGTTCCCCCCGGGGAGCTGTTTTTT. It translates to CASSIWTVPPGELFF. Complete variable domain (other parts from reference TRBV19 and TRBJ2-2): DGGITQSPKYLFRKEGQNVTLSCEQNLNHDAMYWYRQDPGQGLRLIYYSQIVNDFQKGDIAEGYSVSREKKESFPLTVTSAQKNPTAFYLCASSIWTVPPGELFFGEGSRLTVL.

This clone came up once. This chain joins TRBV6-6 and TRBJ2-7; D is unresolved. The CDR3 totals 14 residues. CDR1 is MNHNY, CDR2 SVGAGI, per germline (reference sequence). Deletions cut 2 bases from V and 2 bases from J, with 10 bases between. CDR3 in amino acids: CASSYVGSTYEQYF. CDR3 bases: TGTGCCAGCAGTTACGTAGGAAGTACCTACGAGCAGTACTTC.

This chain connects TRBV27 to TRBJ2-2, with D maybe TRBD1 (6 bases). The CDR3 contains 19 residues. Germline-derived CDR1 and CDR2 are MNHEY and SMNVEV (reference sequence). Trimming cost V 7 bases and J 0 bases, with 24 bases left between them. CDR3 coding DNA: TGTGCCAGCACCCCGTTTCCCCCTACAGGGATTCCGAACACCGGGGAGCTGTTTTTT. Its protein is CASTPFPPTGIPNTGELFF.

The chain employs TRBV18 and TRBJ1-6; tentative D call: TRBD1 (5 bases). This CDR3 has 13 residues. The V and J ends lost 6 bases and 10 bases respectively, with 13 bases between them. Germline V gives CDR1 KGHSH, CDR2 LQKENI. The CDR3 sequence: CASSPEGKSPLHF. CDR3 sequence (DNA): TGTGCCAGCTCTCCCGAGGGGAAATCACCCCTCCACTTT.

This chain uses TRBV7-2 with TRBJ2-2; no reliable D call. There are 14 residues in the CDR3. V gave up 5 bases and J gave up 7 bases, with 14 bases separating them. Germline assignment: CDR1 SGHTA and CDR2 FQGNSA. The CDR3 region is CASSLLEAGGELFF. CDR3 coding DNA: TGTGCCAGCAGCCTTCTAGAAGCTGGCGGGGAGCTGTTTTTT.

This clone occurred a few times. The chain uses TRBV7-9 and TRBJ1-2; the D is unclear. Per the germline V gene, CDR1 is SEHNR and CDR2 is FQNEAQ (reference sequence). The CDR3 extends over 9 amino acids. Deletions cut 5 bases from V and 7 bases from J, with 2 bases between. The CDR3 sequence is CASSPGYTF. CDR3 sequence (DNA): TGTGCCAGCAGCCCTGGCTACACCTTC.

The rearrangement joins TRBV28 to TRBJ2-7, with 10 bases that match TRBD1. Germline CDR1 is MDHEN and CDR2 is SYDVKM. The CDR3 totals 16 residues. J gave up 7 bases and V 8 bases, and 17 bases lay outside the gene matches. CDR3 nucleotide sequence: TGTGCCAGCTCATTAGGATTCGGGACAGGGGTCGGTGAGCAGTACTTC. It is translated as CASSLGFGTGVGEQYF. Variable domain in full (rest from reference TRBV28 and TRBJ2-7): DVKVTQSSRYLVKRTGEKVFLECVQDMDHENMFWYRQDPGLGLRLIYFSYDVKMKEKGDIPEGYSVSREKKERFSLILESASTNQTSMYLCASSLGFGTGVGEQYFGPGTRLTVT.

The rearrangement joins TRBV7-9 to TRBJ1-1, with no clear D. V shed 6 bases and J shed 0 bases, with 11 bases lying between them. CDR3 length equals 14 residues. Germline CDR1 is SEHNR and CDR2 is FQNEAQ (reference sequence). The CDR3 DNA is TGTGCCAGCAGTTTATACCCCATGAACACTGAAGCTTTCTTT. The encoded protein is CASSLYPMNTEAFF.

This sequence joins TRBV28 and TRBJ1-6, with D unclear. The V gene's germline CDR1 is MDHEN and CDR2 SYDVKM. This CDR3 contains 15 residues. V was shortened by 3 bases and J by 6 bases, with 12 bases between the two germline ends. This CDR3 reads CASSFDLFSNSPLHF. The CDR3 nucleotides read TGTGCCAGCAGTTTTGATCTGTTTTCTAATTCACCCCTCCACTTT.

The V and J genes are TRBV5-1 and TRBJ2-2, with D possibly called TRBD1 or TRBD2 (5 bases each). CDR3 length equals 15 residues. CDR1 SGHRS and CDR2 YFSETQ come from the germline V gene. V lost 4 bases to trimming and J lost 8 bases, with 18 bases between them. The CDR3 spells CASSGGSGRAGELFF. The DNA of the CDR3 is TGCGCCAGCAGCGGGGGATCGGGGCGCGCGGGGGAGCTGTTTTTT.

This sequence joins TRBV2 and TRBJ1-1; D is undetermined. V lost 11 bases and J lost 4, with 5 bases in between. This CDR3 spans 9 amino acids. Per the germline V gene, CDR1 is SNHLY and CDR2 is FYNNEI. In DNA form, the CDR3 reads TGTGCCCAGTTCACTGAAGCTTTCTTT. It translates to CAQFTEAFF.

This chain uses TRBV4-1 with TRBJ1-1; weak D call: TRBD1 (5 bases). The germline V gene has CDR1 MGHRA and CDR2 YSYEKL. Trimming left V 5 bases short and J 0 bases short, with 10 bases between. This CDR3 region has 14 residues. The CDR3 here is CASSGRTMNTEAFF. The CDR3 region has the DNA TGCGCCAGCAGCGGAAGGACAATGAACACTGAAGCTTTCTTT.

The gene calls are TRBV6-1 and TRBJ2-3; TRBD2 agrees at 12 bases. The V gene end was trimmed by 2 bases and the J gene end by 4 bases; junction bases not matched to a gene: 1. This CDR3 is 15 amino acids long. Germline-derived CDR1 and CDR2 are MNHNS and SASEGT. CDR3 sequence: CASSELAGGPDTQYF. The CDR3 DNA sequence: TGTGCCAGCAGTGAACTAGCGGGGGGGCCAGATACGCAGTATTTT.

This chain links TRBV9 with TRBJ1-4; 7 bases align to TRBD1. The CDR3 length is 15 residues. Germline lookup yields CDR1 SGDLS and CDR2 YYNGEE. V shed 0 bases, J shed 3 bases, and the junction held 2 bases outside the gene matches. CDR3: CASSVGGQPNEKLFF. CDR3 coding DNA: TGTGCCAGCAGCGTAGGGGGACAGCCTAATGAAAAACTGTTTTTT.

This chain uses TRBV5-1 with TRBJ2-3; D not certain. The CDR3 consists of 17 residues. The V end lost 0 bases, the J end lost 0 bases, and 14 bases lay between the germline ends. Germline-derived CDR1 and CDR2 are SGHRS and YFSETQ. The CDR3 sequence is CASSLGVVVTSTDTQYF. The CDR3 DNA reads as TGCGCCAGCAGCTTGGGAGTGGTGGTGACTAGCACAGATACGCAGTATTTT. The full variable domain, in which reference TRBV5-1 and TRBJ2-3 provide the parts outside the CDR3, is KAGVTQTPRYLIKTRGQQVTLSCSPISGHRSVSWYQQTPGQGLQFLFEYFSETQRNKGNFPGRFSGRQFSNSRSEMNVSTLELGDSALYLCASSLGVVVTSTDTQYFGPGTRLTVL.

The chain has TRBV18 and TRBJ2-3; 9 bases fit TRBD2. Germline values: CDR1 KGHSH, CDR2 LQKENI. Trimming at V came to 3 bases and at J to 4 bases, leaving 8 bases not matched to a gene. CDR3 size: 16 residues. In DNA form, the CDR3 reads TGTGCCAGCTCACCTTCCATAGCGGGGGATGCAGATACGCAGTATTTT. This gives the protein CASSPSIAGDADTQYF. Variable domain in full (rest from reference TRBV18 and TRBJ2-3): NAGVMQNPRHLVRRRGQEARLRCSPMKGHSHVYWYRQLPEEGLKFMVYLQKENIIDESGMPKERFSAEFPKEGPSILRIQQVVRGDSAAYFCASSPSIAGDADTQYFGPGTRLTVL.

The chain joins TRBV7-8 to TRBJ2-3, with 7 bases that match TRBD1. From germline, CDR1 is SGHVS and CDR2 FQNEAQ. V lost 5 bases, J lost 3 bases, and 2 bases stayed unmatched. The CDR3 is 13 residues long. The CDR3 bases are TGTGCCAGCAGCGACAGGGTTACAGATACGCAGTATTTT. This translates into CASSDRVTDTQYF.

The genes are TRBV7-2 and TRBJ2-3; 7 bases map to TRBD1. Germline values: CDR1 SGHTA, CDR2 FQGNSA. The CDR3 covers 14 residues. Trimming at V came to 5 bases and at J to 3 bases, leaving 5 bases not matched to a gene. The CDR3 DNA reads TGTGCCAGCAGCCCTAGGGGGCTGACAGATACGCAGTATTTT. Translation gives CASSPRGLTDTQYF.

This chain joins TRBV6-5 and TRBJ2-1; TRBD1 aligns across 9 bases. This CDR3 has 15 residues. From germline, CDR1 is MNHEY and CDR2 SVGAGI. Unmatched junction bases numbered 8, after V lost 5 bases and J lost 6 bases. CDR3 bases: TGTGCCAGCAGTACGGACCCGACAGGGGGCAATGAGCAGTTCTTC. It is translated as CASSTDPTGGNEQFF.

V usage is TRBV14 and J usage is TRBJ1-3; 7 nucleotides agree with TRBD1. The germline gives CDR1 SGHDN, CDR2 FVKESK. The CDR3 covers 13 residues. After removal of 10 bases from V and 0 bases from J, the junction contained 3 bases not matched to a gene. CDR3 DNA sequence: TGTGCCACCCGGGACAGCTCTGGAAACACCATATATTTT. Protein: CATRDSSGNTIYF.

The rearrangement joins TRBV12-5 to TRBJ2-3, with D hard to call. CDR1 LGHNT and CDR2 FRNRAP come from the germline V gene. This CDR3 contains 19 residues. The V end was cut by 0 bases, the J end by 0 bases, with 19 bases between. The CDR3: CASGLVETWAVTSTDTQYF. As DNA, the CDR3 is TGTGCTAGTGGTTTGGTAGAAACGTGGGCAGTGACTAGCACAGATACGCAGTATTTT.

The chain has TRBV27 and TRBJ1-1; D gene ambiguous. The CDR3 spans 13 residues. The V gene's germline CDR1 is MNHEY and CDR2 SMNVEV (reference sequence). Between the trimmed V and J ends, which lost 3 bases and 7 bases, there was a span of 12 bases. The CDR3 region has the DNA TGTGCCAGCAGTTTTGGCGGGCGGGATGAAGCTTTCTTT. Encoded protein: CASSFGGRDEAFF.

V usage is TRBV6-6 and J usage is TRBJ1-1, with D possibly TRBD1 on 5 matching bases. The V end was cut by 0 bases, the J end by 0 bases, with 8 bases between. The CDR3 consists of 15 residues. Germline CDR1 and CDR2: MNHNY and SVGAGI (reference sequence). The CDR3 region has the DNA TGTGCCAGCAGTTACTCGAGGGGAATGAACACTGAAGCTTTCTTT. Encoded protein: CASSYSRGMNTEAFF.

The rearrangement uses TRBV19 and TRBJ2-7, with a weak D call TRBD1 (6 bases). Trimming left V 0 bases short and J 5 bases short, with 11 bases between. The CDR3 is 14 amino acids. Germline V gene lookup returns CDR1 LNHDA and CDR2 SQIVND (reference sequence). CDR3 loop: CASSIDLEGDEQYF. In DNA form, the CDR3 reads TGTGCCAGTAGTATAGATCTTGAGGGGGACGAGCAGTACTTC. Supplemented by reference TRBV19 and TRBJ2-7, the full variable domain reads DGGITQSPKYLFRKEGQNVTLSCEQNLNHDAMYWYRQDPGQGLRLIYYSQIVNDFQKGDIAEGYSVSREKKESFPLTVTSAQKNPTAFYLCASSIDLEGDEQYFGPGTRLTVT.

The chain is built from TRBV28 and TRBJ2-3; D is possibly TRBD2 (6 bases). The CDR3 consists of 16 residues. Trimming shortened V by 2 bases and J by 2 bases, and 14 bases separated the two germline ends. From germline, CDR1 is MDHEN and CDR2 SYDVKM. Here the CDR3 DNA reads TGTGCCAGCAGTTTAGAAGGAGGGAGAGACACAGATACGCAGTATTTT. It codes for CASSLEGGRDTDTQYF.

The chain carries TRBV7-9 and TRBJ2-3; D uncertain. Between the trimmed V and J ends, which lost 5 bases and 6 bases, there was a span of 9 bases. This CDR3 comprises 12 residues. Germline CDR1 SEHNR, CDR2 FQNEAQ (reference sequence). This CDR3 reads CASSLSWDTQYF. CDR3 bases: TGTGCCAGCAGCCTTTCTTGGGATACGCAGTATTTT. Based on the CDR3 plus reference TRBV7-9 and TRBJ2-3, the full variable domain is DTGVSQNPRHKITKRGQNVTFRCDPISEHNRLYWYRQTLGQGPEFLTYFQNEAQLEKSRLLSDRFSAERPKGSFSTLEIQRTEQGDSAMYLCASSLSWDTQYFGPGTRLTVL.

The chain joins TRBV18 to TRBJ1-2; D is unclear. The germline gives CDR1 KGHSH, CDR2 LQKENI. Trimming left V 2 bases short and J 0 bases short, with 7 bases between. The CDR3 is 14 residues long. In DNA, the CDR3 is TGTGCCAGCTCACCATCGGGATCTAACTATGGCTACACCTTC. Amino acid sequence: CASSPSGSNYGYTF.